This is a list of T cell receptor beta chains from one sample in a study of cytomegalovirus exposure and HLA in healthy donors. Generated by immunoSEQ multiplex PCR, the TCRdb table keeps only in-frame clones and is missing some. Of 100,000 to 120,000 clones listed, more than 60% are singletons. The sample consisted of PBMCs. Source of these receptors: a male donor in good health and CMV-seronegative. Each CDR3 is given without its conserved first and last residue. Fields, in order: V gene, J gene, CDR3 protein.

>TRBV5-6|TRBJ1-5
ASGRGSNQPQH
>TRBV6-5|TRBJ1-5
ASSNIRGSNQPQH
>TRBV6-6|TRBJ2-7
ASSYSGQGERPNQY
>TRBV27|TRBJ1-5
ATRGGTNSNQPQH
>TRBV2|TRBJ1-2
ASWVGRGGYGYT
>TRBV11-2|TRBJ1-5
ASSYPTGGEGQPQH
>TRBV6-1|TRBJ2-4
ASTRAGAKNIQY
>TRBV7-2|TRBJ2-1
ASTLGLAVGYNEQF
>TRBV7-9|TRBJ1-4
ASSLYVAEGEKLF
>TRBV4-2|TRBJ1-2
ASSQDWKTGYYGYT
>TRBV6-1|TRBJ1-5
ASVDREAQPQH
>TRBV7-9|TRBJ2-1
ASSGGVDFSYNEQF